Below are 27 T cell receptor beta chains sequenced from a single sample in a study of regulatory T cells in long-lasting Graves disease. The time point was: newly diagnosed GD, antithyroid drugs for less than 3 months. After RNA was extracted from PBMCs, the TCR library was made from it. Arm-PCR of CDR3 regions with iRepertoire HTBI primers generated TCR beta libraries. Each CDR3 protein is one row after TCRdb ran MiXCR on the multiplex PCR reads. The sample shows 200,000 to 250,000 distinct CDR3 sequences, around 20% of them seen only once. Sequences were derived from peripheral blood mononuclear cells (PBMCs), sampled at new diagnosis, from a patient treated with antithyroid drugs. The receptors were gathered from a female donor with Graves disease.

This clonotype occurred a few times. The V gene is TRBV19, the J gene TRBJ2-5, with D maybe TRBD2 (5 bases). The V end was cut by 7 bases, the J end by 5 bases, with 20 bases between. CDR3 length: 15 amino acids. Germline V gene sequence: CDR1 LNHDA, CDR2 SQIVND (reference sequence). DNA for the CDR3: TGTGCCAGTACCCCGAGAAAAGGAGGAGGTGAGACCCAGTACTTC. It translates to CASTPRKGGGETQYF.

In its sample, this clonotype was seen many times. V gene TRBV6-1 combines with J gene TRBJ1-2, with a tentative D call TRBD1 (6 bases). The CDR3 runs 13 residues. The V end was cut by 6 bases, the J end by 6 bases, with 14 bases between. CDR1 MNHNS and CDR2 SASEGT come from the germline V gene. CDR3 residues: CASRLQGGDGYTF. CDR3 nucleotides: TGTGCCAGCAGGTTACAGGGAGGGGATGGCTACACCTTC.

The chain combines TRBV6-5 with TRBJ1-2, with 10 bases fitting TRBD1. V trimming: 2 bases; J trimming: 7 bases; junction bases outside the gene matches: 10. Germline lookup yields CDR1 MNHEY and CDR2 SVGAGI. The CDR3 is made up of 16 amino acids. The CDR3 is CASSYTRDRGMLGYTF. The CDR3 DNA is TGTGCCAGCAGTTACACCCGGGACAGGGGAATGCTTGGCTACACCTTC.

V is TRBV7-2 and J is TRBJ2-1; 13 bases are a match to TRBD2. Trimming took 1 base from V and 8 from J; bases not matched to a gene: 2. This CDR3 spans 15 amino acids. Germline V lookup: CDR1 SGHTA, CDR2 FQGNSA. The CDR3 reads CASSLGGLAGDEQFF. The CDR3 DNA follows: TGTGCCAGCAGCTTAGGCGGACTAGCGGGAGATGAGCAGTTCTTC.

The rearrangement joins TRBV6-1 to TRBJ1-6; 7 positions agree with TRBD1. J was trimmed by 15 bases and V by 6 bases; bases with no gene match: 5. Germline loops: CDR1 MNHNS, CDR2 SASEGT. The CDR3 loop spans 11 amino acids. In nucleotides, the CDR3 is TGTGCCAGCAGGACAGGGCCGATCCTCCACTTT. Translating gives CASRTGPILHF.

This clonotype was recorded a few times. V and J are TRBV27 and TRBJ2-7; D could derive from TRBD1 or TRBD2 (5 bases each). CDR1 is MNHEY and CDR2 is SMNVEV in the germline V gene (reference sequence). The CDR3 has 13 amino acids. V lost 6 bases to trimming and J lost 6 bases, with 15 bases between them. The CDR3 here is CASSAGASIEQYF. The CDR3, as DNA: TGTGCCAGCAGCGCCGGGGCAAGTATCGAGCAGTACTTC.

This clonotype has ten or more counts. The rearrangement uses TRBV28 and TRBJ2-1, with a weak D call TRBD2 (7 bases). Trimming shortened V by 7 bases and J by 10 bases, and 20 bases separated the two germline ends. Germline CDR1 is MDHEN and CDR2 is SYDVKM. The CDR3 sequence is 14 residues long. CDR3 amino acids: CASIEGGRGLEQFF. In nucleotides, the CDR3 is TGTGCCAGCATAGAGGGGGGCCGGGGACTAGAGCAGTTCTTC.

This clonotype was counted ten times or more. This sequence joins TRBV7-2 and TRBJ2-7; D is ambiguous. Germline V gives CDR1 SGHTA, CDR2 FQGNSA. The CDR3 is 13 residues long. The germline V and J ends were trimmed by 2 bases and 3 bases, with 8 bases remaining between them. CDR3 in amino acids: CASSLWSFYEQYF. In DNA, the CDR3 is TGTGCCAGCAGCTTATGGTCCTTCTACGAGCAGTACTTC.

The sample holds a few counts of this clonotype. V gene TRBV25-1 combines with J gene TRBJ1-6, with D possibly matching TRBD1 (5 bases). Trimming took 6 bases from V and 4 from J, leaving 22 bases between them. The CDR3 sequence is 18 residues long. The germline V gene encodes CDR1 MGHDK and CDR2 SYGVNS. The CDR3 reads CASSPGPKRIFYNSPLHF. The CDR3 nucleotides are TGTGCCAGCAGCCCGGGACCGAAAAGAATATTTTATAATTCACCCCTCCACTTT. Full variable domain (outside the CDR3, taken from reference TRBV25-1 and TRBJ1-6): EADIYQTPRYLVIGTGKKITLECSQTMGHDKMYWYQQDPGMELHLIHYSYGVNSTEKGDLSSESTVSRIRTEHFPLTLESARPSHTSQYLCASSPGPKRIFYNSPLHFGNGTRLTVT.

On this clonotype: A read error may account for a junction end that differs from germline. This sequence joins TRBV10-3 and TRBJ2-1, with D unclear. This CDR3 contains 9 residues. CDR1 is ENHRY, CDR2 SYGVKD, per germline. The CDR3 spells CATSPGLSF. The DNA of the CDR3 is TGTGCCACCTCTCCCGGGCTGTCCTTC.

The table lists this clonotype with many counts. The chain has TRBV6-1 and TRBJ2-7; 8 bases align to TRBD1. Germline CDR1 and CDR2: MNHNS and SASEGT. The CDR3 is made up of 14 amino acids. The V segment lost 7 bases and the J segment 3 bases; nucleotides outside the gene matches: 8. CDR3 residues: CASMDGQGLYEQYF. CDR3 nucleotides: TGTGCCAGCATGGATGGACAGGGCCTCTACGAGCAGTACTTC.

In its sample, this clonotype was seen a few times. The V and J genes are TRBV19 and TRBJ1-2; D call uncertain. This CDR3 is 14 amino acids long. CDR1 and CDR2 from the germline V gene are LNHDA and SQIVND (reference sequence). The V end lost 3 bases, the J end lost 4 bases, and 12 bases lay between the germline ends. This chain's CDR3 is CASSIPRAPYGYTF. DNA of the CDR3: TGTGCCAGTAGTATTCCAAGGGCTCCCTATGGCTACACCTTC.

This clonotype was counted many times. This rearrangement joins TRBV7-2 to TRBJ2-1; TRBD2 might be the D (6 bases). Trimming removed 5 bases from V and 9 bases from J, with 11 bases in between. Germline V gives CDR1 SGHTA, CDR2 FQGNSA. This CDR3 spans 12 amino acids. The CDR3 nucleotides read TGTGCCAGCAGCCCTACTAGCTTTGAGCAGTTCTTC. Translated, it gives CASSPTSFEQFF. Supplemented by reference TRBV7-2 and TRBJ2-1, the full variable domain reads GAGVSQSPSNKVTEKGKDVELRCDPISGHTALYWYRQSLGQGLEFLIYFQGNSAPDKSGLPSDRFSAERTGGSVSTLTIQRTQQEDSAVYLCASSPTSFEQFFGPGTRLTVL.

This clonotype was seen at least ten times. J is TRBJ2-7 and V is TRBV7-9; 8 positions agree with TRBD2. Germline trimming cut 5 bases from V and 2 bases from J; bases unmatched to any gene: 5. Germline CDR1 and CDR2: SEHNR and FQNEAQ (reference sequence). CDR3 length: 14 residues. CDR3 protein: CASSHSGSTYEQYF. The CDR3, as DNA: TGTGCCAGCAGCCACAGCGGGAGTACCTACGAGCAGTACTTC.

This clonotype showed up many times. Here the CDR3 reads CASSLERQGAFNSPLHF. In DNA, the CDR3 is TGTGCCAGCAGCTTAGAAAGACAGGGGGCGTTTAATTCACCCCTCCACTTT. The chain has TRBV11-2 and TRBJ1-6, with 10 nucleotides matching TRBD1. V gave up 0 bases and J gave up 6 bases; unmatched junction bases: 5. Germline CDR1 SGHAT, CDR2 FQNNGV. The CDR3 runs to 17 residues.

The genes are TRBV5-1 and TRBJ1-6; D remains ambiguous. The V gene lost 2 bases and the J gene lost 11 bases, with 8 bases spanning the gap. The CDR3 is 12 amino acids. Germline CDR1 SGHRS, CDR2 YFSETQ. CDR3 in amino acids: CASSFGNPPLHF. For the CDR3, the DNA is TGCGCCAGCAGCTTCGGGAATCCACCCCTCCACTTT.

This clonotype was found many times. The chain recombines TRBV6-5 with TRBJ2-3, with D possibly matching TRBD2 (7 bases). This CDR3 is built from 16 residues. CDR1 is MNHEY, CDR2 SVGAGI, per germline. Trimming stripped 2 bases from V and 0 bases from J, with 12 bases between. The CDR3, as DNA: TGTGCCAGCAGTTACCTAGGGGGGGCCAGCACAGATACGCAGTATTTT. Translated: CASSYLGGASTDTQYF.

This clonotype was seen a handful of times. The chain employs TRBV19 and TRBJ1-4; D gene ambiguous. Trimming removed 5 bases at V and 3 bases at J, with 7 bases between. Germline V gives CDR1 LNHDA, CDR2 SQIVND (reference sequence). The CDR3 totals 13 residues. CDR3 bases: TGTGCCAGTAGTGACGGGGCTAATGAAAAACTGTTTTTT. Its translation is CASSDGANEKLFF. The full variable domain, its missing parts supplied by reference TRBV19 and TRBJ1-4, is DGGITQSPKYLFRKEGQNVTLSCEQNLNHDAMYWYRQDPGQGLRLIYYSQIVNDFQKGDIAEGYSVSREKKESFPLTVTSAQKNPTAFYLCASSDGANEKLFFGSGTQLSVL.

In its sample, this clonotype was seen many times. V is TRBV6-1 and J is TRBJ2-5, with 8 bases lining up with TRBD2. This CDR3 has 16 amino acids. Germline values: CDR1 MNHNS, CDR2 SASEGT. With V trimmed by 5 bases and J by 3 bases, 11 bases remained unmatched. The DNA of the CDR3 is TGTGCCAGCAGTCCCCGCGGGGGGCGAGGAGAAGAGACCCAGTACTTC. Protein sequence: CASSPRGGRGEETQYF.

This clonotype appeared many times. In nucleotides, the CDR3 is TGTGCCATCAGTGTCGACCCGGGTGAAAAACTGTTTTTT. Translation: CAISVDPGEKLFF. The chain recombines TRBV10-3 with TRBJ1-4; D remains ambiguous. Trimming left V 4 bases short and J 7 bases short, with 10 bases between. In germline, CDR1 is ENHRY, CDR2 SYGVKD. The CDR3 is made up of 13 amino acids.

The chain is built from TRBV6-1 and TRBJ1-6; 11 bases are a match to TRBD1. This CDR3 comprises 18 residues. V lost 3 bases to trimming and J lost 9 bases; unmatched junction nucleotides: 13. CDR1 MNHNS and CDR2 SASEGT come from the germline V gene. The CDR3 protein is CASSDWTGGARRFSPLHF. CDR3 coding DNA: TGTGCCAGCAGTGATTGGACAGGGGGCGCGAGGCGTTTTTCACCCCTCCACTTT.

This clonotype was seen at least ten times. CDR3 sequence (DNA): TGTGCCAGCTCACTTTCCAACGGGGATCCCCAGCATTTT. Its protein is CASSLSNGDPQHF. The genes are TRBV18 and TRBJ1-5; D unresolved. The CDR3 extends over 13 amino acids. The germline V gene has CDR1 KGHSH and CDR2 LQKENI. V lost 4 bases, J lost 10 bases, and 14 bases lay in between.

This clonotype has ten or more counts. V usage is TRBV7-9 and J usage is TRBJ2-2; the match to TRBD1 covers 9 bases. The CDR3 has 15 residues. J was trimmed by 3 bases and V by 7 bases; bases with no gene match: 6. Germline V gene sequence: CDR1 SEHNR, CDR2 FQNEAQ (reference sequence). The CDR3 DNA sequence: TGTGCCAGCACAACCGGGACAGGGCACACCGGGGAGCTGTTTTTT. The encoded protein is CASTTGTGHTGELFF.

As to this clonotype: Sequence at one end of the junction differs from germline and may be a read error. The V call is TRBV25-1, the J call TRBJ1-2; perhaps TRBD1 as D (6 bases). There are 16 residues in the CDR3. Germline V CDR1 and CDR2: MGHDK, SYGVNS. CDR3 coding DNA: TGTGCCAGCAAGTCGGATCGGGGGGCTGGTTATGGGCGCTACACCTTT. This encodes CASKSDRGAGYGRYTF.

The chain employs TRBV20-1 and TRBJ2-7; the D is unclear. Germline values: CDR1 DFQATT, CDR2 SNEGSKA (reference sequence). The CDR3 has 14 residues. V was clipped by 1 base and J by 2 bases, with 12 bases between them. The CDR3 DNA reads TGCAGTGCTAGAGGGACGGCTACGGCCTACGAGCAGTACTTC. Translated, it gives CSARGTATAYEQYF.

This clonotype came up many times. The J gene is TRBJ1-1, the V gene TRBV5-1; D uncertain. The length of the CDR3 is 15 residues. The V and J ends lost 4 bases and 1 base respectively, with 14 bases between them. Germline-derived CDR1 and CDR2 are SGHRS and YFSETQ. DNA for the CDR3: TGCGCCAGCAGCCCTTCCGGCAGTGGGAACACTGAAGCTTTCTTT. Amino acids: CASSPSGSGNTEAFF.

The table lists this clonotype with many counts. This chain links TRBV6-1 with TRBJ2-7; 8 positions match TRBD2. Per the germline V gene, CDR1 is MNHNS and CDR2 is SASEGT. V was clipped by 7 bases and J by 6 bases; unmatched bases: 11. This CDR3 is built from 14 residues. CDR3 in amino acids: CASIAAGGSSEQYF. The CDR3 DNA follows: TGTGCCAGCATAGCGGCGGGAGGAAGTTCCGAGCAGTACTTC.